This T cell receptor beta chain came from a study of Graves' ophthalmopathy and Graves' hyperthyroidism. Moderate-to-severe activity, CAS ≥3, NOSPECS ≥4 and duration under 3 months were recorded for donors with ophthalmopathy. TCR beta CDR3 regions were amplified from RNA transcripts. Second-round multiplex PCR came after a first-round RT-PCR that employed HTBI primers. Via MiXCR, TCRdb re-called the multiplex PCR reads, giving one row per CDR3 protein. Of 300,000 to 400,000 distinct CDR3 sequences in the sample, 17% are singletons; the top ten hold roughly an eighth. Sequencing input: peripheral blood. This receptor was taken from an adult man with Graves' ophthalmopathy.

The CDR3 DNA reads as TGTGCCAGCAGCTTGTGGGGCGGCGGCGTCACTGAAGCTTTCTTT. Protein product: CASSLWGGGVTEAFF. This rearrangement joins TRBV11-2 to TRBJ1-1; TRBD1 might be the D (5 bases). CDR1 is SGHAT and CDR2 is FQNNGV in the germline V gene. This CDR3 is 15 amino acids long. The germline V and J ends were trimmed by 3 bases and 4 bases, with 15 bases remaining between them.